This T cell receptor (beta chain) was identified in a study of OX40 agonist ivuxolimab in advanced cancers. Study overall: Prior therapy, whether anti-PD-1, anti-PD-L1 or anti-CTLA-4, was allowed, and roughly 41% had some.

Cycle 7 day 1, cycle 4 day 1, and baseline were the timepoints at which blood was sampled. Study-wide results and limits: Compared with CD4+, CD8+ T cells on average had more expanded clones. Clonal expansion was seen in CD4+ and CD8+ blood T cells by week 6 at 0.1 to 3.0 mg/kg.

Measured with immunoSEQ multiplex PCR; TCRdb has only the in-frame clones, and not every one. The sample holds approximately 33,000 clones, roughly 90% seen once. Trimming removed 3 bases at V and 0 bases at J, with 7 bases between. The germline V gene encodes CDR1 SGHRS and CDR2 YFSETQ. The CDR3 consists of 14 residues. As for this clone: Its cognate antigen is unknown.

Sample: CD4+ or CD8+ T cells sorted from blood, taken in a trial of the OX40 agonist ivuxolimab. The TCR was taken from an adult with an advanced solid tumor such as melanoma, head and neck, liver or kidney cancer. This chain joins TRBV5-1 and TRBJ2-1; TRBD1 might be the D (6 bases). The chain's CDR3 is CASSSGDSYNEQFF. DNA of the CDR3: TGCGCCAGCAGCTCAGGGGACTCCTACAATGAGCAGTTCTTC.